Listed below are T cell receptor beta chains from one sample, sequenced in a study of cytomegalovirus exposure and HLA in healthy donors. TCRdb's table, derived via immunoSEQ multiplex PCR, lists solely in-frame clones and lacks some. The sample has roughly 170,000 clones; approximately 71% are singletons. Sequencing input: PBMCs. These receptors were obtained from a girl under 18 in good health and CMV-seronegative. The CDR3 runs from the conserved cysteine through the conserved F or W. The D gene is left open where the match is weak. The size entry is marked missing in some rows and otherwise reads once, few, many or a size class.

v_gene	j_gene	abundance	d_gene	CDR3aa	CDR3nt
TRBV19	TRBJ2-1	.	.	CASSRGNFNEQFF	TGTGCCAGTAGTCGAGGGAACTTCAATGAGCAGTTCTTC
TRBV5-1	TRBJ2-5	.	.	CASSFPQAETQYF	TGCGCCAGCAGCTTCCCCCAGGCGGAGACCCAGTACTTC
TRBV23-1	TRBJ1-2	.	TRBD1	CASSRATGQGSSNYGYTF	TGCGCCAGCAGTCGGGCCACAGGACAGGGGTCCTCTAACTATGGCTACACCTTC
TRBV25-1	TRBJ1-4	.	.	CASSEFGIYEKLFF	TGTGCCAGCAGTGAATTCGGGATTTATGAAAAACTGTTTTTT
TRBV5-6	TRBJ2-7	few	TRBD1	CASSFVGDRGLSEQYF	TGTGCCAGCAGCTTTGTCGGGGACAGGGGTTTGAGCGAGCAGTACTTC
TRBV10-3	TRBJ2-7	.	TRBD1	CAIKGTGGVDEQYF	TGTGCCATCAAAGGGACAGGAGGCGTCGACGAGCAGTACTTC
TRBV2	TRBJ1-1	.	TRBD1	CASSTDRVSLGTEAFF	TGTGCCAGCAGCACGGACAGGGTCTCATTGGGCACTGAAGCTTTCTTT
TRBV11-2	TRBJ1-5	.	TRBD1	CASSKGASRMGQPQHF	TGTGCCAGCAGCAAGGGGGCCTCACGTATGGGACAGCCCCAGCATTTT
TRBV9	TRBJ2-3	.	TRBD2	CASSVAARPLAGGLTDTQYF	TGTGCCAGCAGCGTAGCCGCCAGACCTCTAGCGGGGGGGCTCACAGATACGCAGTATTTT
TRBV19	TRBJ2-1	.	.	CASSADSSYNEQFF	TGTGCCAGTAGTGCGGATAGCTCCTACAATGAGCAGTTCTTC
TRBV27	TRBJ2-1	.	TRBD1	CASSLATGAGYNEQFF	TGTGCCAGCAGTTTAGCTACAGGGGCGGGCTACAATGAGCAGTTCTTC
TRBV6-6	TRBJ1-5	few	TRBD1	CASSGTGNQPQHF	TGTGCCAGCAGTGGGACAGGGAATCAGCCCCAGCATTTT
TRBV5-8	TRBJ1-2	.	.	CASSPSWRGNYGYTF	TGTGCCAGCAGCCCTAGTTGGCGGGGCAACTATGGCTACACCTTC
TRBV27	TRBJ2-1	.	TRBD1	CASEDRGHEQFF	TGTGCCAGCGAAGACAGGGGACATGAGCAGTTCTTC
TRBV5-1	TRBJ1-1	.	TRBD1	CASSFTGETEAFF	TGCGCCAGCAGCTTTACAGGGGAAACTGAAGCTTTCTTT
TRBV29-1	TRBJ1-5	few	.	CSVEGALFNQPQHF	TGCAGCGTTGAGGGGGCCCTCTTCAATCAGCCCCAGCATTTT
TRBV4-1	TRBJ1-1	.	.	CASSQDSGNSEAFF	TGCGCCAGCAGCCAAGATTCCGGTAACAGTGAAGCTTTCTTT
TRBV7-3	TRBJ1-3	.	TRBD1	CASSLTQGATGNTIYF	TGTGCCAGCAGCTTAACCCAGGGGGCGACTGGAAACACCATATATTTT
TRBV2	TRBJ2-5	few	TRBD2	CASKGLAGGREETQYF	TGTGCCAGCAAGGGACTAGCGGGGGGGAGAGAAGAGACCCAGTACTTC
TRBV11-2	TRBJ1-1	few	TRBD1	CASRGTGAPRGKPYAEAFF	TGTGCCAGCAGGGGTACAGGGGCACCCCGAGGGAAGCCATACGCTGAAGCTTTCTTT
TRBV5-4	TRBJ2-2	few	TRBD2	CASSSPSGGTQVGELFF	TGTGCCAGCAGCTCACCTAGCGGGGGGACCCAGGTGGGGGAGCTGTTTTTT
TRBV7-8	TRBJ1-2	.	.	CASDSGGGYGYTF	TGTGCCAGCGACTCGGGGGGGGGCTATGGCTACACCTTC
TRBV7-9	TRBJ2-7	.	TRBD1	CASSPTGDEQYF	TGTGCCAGCAGCCCCACAGGGGACGAGCAGTACTTC
TRBV4-2	TRBJ2-7	.	.	CASSQESGVSYEQYF	TGTGCCAGCAGCCAAGAGTCCGGGGTGAGCTACGAGCAGTACTTC
TRBV7-9	TRBJ1-1	.	.	CASSLALTEEAFF	TGTGCCAGCAGCTTAGCGCTGACAGAAGAAGCTTTCTTT
TRBV7-9	TRBJ2-1	.	.	CASDPRGGAGEQFF	TGTGCCAGCGATCCCCGAGGTGGCGCCGGTGAGCAGTTCTTC
TRBV7-2	TRBJ1-6	.	.	CASRRQGSSSPLHF	TGTGCCAGCAGGCGGCAGGGGTCGAGTTCACCCCTCCACTTT
TRBV4-2	TRBJ2-7	few	TRBD2	CASSQETSGGAYSSYEQYF	TGTGCCAGCAGCCAAGAGACTAGCGGGGGGGCATATAGCTCCTACGAGCAGTACTTC
TRBV25-1	TRBJ1-4	few	TRBD1	CASSPRDRGNEKLFF	TGTGCCAGCAGTCCCCGTGACAGGGGTAATGAAAAACTGTTTTTT
TRBV11-3	TRBJ1-1	.	.	CASSSGNHEAFF	TGTGCCAGCAGCTCCGGGAACCATGAAGCTTTCTTT
TRBV7-7	TRBJ2-1	.	TRBD2	CASSLTPGTSADEQFF	TGTGCTAGCAGCCTAACCCCTGGGACTAGTGCTGATGAGCAGTTCTTC
TRBV28	TRBJ2-7	.	TRBD1	CASSQDRVRSYEQYF	TGTGCCAGCAGTCAGGACAGGGTCAGATCCTACGAGCAGTACTTC
TRBV13	TRBJ1-2	.	.	CASSLGQDYGYTF	TGTGCCAGCAGCTTAGGCCAGGACTATGGCTACACCTTC
TRBV19	TRBJ1-1	.	.	CASSQTGFTEAFF	TGTGCCAGTAGTCAAACAGGGTTCACTGAAGCTTTCTTT
TRBV10-2	TRBJ1-6	.	TRBD1	CASSLDTGASSYNSPLHF	TGCGCCAGCAGTCTTGATACAGGGGCGAGCTCCTATAATTCACCCCTCCACTTT